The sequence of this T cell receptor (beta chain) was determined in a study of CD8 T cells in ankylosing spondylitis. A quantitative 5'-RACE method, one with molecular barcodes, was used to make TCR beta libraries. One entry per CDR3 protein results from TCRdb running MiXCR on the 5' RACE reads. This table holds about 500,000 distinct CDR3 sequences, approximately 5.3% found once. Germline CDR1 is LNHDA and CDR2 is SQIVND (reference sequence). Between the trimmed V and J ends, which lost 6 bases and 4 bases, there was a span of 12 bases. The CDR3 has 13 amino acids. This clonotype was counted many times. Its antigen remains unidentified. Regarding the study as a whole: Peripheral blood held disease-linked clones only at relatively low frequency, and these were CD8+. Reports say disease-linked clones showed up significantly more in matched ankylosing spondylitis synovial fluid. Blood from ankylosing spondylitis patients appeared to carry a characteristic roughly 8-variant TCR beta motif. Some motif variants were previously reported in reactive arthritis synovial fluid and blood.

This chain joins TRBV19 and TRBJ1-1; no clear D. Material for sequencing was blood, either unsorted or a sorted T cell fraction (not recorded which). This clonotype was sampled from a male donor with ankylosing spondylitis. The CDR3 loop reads CASRREVATEAFF. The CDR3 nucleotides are TGTGCCAGTAGGAGGGAAGTTGCCACTGAAGCTTTCTTT.